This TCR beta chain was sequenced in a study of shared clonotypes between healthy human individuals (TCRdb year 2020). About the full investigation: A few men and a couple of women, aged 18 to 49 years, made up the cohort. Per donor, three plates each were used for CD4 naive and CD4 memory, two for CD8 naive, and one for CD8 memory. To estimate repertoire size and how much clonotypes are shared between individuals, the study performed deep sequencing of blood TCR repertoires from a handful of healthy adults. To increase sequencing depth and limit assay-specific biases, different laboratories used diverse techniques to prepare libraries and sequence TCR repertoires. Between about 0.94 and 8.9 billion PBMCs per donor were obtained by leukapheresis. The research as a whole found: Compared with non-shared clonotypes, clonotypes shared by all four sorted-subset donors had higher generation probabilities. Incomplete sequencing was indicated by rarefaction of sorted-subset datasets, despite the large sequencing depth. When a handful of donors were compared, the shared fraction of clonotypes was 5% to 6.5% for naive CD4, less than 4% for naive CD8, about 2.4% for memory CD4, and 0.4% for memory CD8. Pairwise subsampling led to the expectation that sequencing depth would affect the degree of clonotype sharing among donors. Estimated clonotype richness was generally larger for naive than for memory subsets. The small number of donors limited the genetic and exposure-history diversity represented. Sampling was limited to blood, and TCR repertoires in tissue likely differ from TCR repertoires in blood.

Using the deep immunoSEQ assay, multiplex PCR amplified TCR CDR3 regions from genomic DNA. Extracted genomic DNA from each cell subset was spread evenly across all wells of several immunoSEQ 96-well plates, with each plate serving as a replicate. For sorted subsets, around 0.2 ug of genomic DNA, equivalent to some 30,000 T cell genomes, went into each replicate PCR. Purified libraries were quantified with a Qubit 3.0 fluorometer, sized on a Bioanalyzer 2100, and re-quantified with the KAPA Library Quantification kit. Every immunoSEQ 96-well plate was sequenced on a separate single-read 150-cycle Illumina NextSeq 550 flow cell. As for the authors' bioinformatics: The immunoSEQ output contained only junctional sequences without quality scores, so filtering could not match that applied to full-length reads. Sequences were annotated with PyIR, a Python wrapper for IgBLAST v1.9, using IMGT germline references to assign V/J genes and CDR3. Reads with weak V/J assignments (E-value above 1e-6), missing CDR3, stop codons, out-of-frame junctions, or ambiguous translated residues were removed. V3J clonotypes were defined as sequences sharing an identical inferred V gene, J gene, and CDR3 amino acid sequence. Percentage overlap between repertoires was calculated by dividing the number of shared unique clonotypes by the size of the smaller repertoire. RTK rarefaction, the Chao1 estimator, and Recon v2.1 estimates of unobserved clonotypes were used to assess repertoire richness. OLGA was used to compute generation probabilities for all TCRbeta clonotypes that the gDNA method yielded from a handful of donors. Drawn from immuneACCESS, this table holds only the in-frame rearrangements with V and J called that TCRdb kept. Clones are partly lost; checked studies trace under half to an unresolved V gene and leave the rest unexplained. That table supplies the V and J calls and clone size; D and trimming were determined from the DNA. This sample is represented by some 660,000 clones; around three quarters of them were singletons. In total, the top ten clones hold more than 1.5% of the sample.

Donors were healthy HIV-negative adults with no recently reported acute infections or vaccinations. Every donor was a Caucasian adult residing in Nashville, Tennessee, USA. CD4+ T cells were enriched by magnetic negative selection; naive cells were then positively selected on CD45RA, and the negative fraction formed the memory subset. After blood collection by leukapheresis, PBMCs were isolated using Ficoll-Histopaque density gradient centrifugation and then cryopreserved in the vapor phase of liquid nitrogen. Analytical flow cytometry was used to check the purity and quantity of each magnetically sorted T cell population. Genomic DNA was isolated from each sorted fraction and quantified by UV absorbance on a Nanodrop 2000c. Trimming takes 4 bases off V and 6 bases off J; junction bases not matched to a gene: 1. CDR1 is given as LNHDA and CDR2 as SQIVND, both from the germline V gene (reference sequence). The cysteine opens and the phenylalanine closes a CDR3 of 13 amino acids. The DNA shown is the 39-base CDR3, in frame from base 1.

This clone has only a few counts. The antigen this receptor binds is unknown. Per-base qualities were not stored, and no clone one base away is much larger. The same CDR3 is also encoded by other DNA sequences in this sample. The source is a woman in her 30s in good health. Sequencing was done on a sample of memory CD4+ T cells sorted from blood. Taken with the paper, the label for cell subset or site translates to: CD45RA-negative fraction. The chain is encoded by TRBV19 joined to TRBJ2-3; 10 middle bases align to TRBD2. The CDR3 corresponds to CASSTGLADTQYF. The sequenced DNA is TGTGCCAGTAGTACGGGACTAGCGGATACGCAGTATTTT.